A selection of T cell receptor beta chains follows, all from one sample in a study of beta chain features in type 1 diabetes. Assay used: immunoSEQ multiplex PCR; TCRdb lists only in-frame clones, some missing. Among about 160,000 clones listed, 9% to 10% were seen once. Sequencing was done on a sample of central memory CD4+ T cells from blood. The origin of the receptors is a woman aged 25 to 39 with type 1 diabetes. Each CDR3 is given with its conserved first and last residue. D genes are given only for firm matches. A row's size may be missing; if present it is once, few, many or a size class.

J | D | V | size | DNA | CDR3
TRBJ1-4 | NA | TRBV7-2 | NA | TGTGCCAGCAGCTTAGACAGGGCGGAAAAACTGTTTTTT | CASSLDRAEKLFF
TRBJ2-7 | NA | TRBV5-5 | NA | TGTGCCAGCAGCCCTGCCCCGGGAGACTACGAGCAGTACTTC | CASSPAPGDYEQYF
TRBJ2-7 | NA | TRBV28 | few | TGTGCCAGCAGACCGACACTTCCTTACGAGCAGTACTTC | CASRPTLPYEQYF
TRBJ1-1 | NA | TRBV7-9 | NA | TGTGCCAGCAGTCCCGCGGGGGACACTGAAGCTTTCTTT | CASSPAGDTEAFF
TRBJ2-3 | TRBD2 | TRBV7-2 | NA | TGTGCCAGCAGCTCCGGACTAGCGGGCGGTACAGATACGCAGTATTTT | CASSSGLAGGTDTQYF
TRBJ2-2 | TRBD2 | TRBV9 | few | TGTGCCAGCAGCGTAGGGCGACTAGCGGGCCTTTACACCGGGGAGCTGTTTTTT | CASSVGRLAGLYTGELFF
TRBJ1-5 | NA | TRBV6-5 | NA | TGTGCCAGCAGTTACTCGAGAGGGAATCAGCCCCAGCATTTT | CASSYSRGNQPQHF
TRBJ2-1 | NA | TRBV7-3 | few | TGTGCCAGTGGGTTGGCTGGGCTCTACAATGAGCAGTTCTTC | CASGLAGLYNEQFF
TRBJ1-4 | NA | TRBV29-1 | few | TGCAGCGTTGGGGCTGAAAAACTGTTTTTT | CSVGAEKLFF
TRBJ1-3 | NA | TRBV29-1 | NA | TGCAGCGGGGCTGAGGGAAACACCATATATTTT | CSGAEGNTIYF
TRBJ2-7 | NA | TRBV5-1 | NA | TGCGCCAGCAGACAGGACAGTTACGAGCAGTACTTC | CASRQDSYEQYF
TRBJ2-7 | TRBD1 | TRBV7-8 | NA | TGTGCCAGCAGCGGGCGGGACAGGGAATACGAGCAGTACTTC | CASSGRDREYEQYF
TRBJ1-1 | TRBD1 | TRBV5-1 | few | TGCGCCAGCAGCTTAAGGACAGGAGGATTGAACACTGAAGCTTTCTTT | CASSLRTGGLNTEAFF
TRBJ2-1 | TRBD2 | TRBV6-5 | NA | TGTGCCAGCTTAGCGGGAGGCTCCTACAATGAGCAGTTCTTC | CASLAGGSYNEQFF
TRBJ1-2 | NA | TRBV28 | NA | TGTGCCAGCAGATCTAATGACAGGCTCAACTATGGCTACACCTTC | CASRSNDRLNYGYTF
TRBJ1-5 | NA | TRBV7-3 | few | TGTGCCAGCAGCCTAGATTTATCTGGGCCCCAGCATTTT | CASSLDLSGPQHF
TRBJ1-5 | NA | TRBV27 | few | TGTGCCAGCAGTTTATTCAATAGCAATCAGCCCCAGCATTTT | CASSLFNSNQPQHF
TRBJ1-3 | NA | TRBV30 | NA | TGTGCCTGGGGTTCCTCGGTCACCATATATTTT | CAWGSSVTIYF
TRBJ1-4 | NA | TRBV9 | NA | TGTGCCAGCAGCGTACGCTATACGAGTGAAAAACTGTTTTTT | CASSVRYTSEKLFF
TRBJ1-2 | TRBD1 | TRBV28 | few | TGTGCCAGCAGTCCCCCGGGACAGTTGGTCTATGGCTACACCTTC | CASSPPGQLVYGYTF
TRBJ2-6 | NA | TRBV30 | many | TGTGCCTGGAGTTATATACGTCGGGGATTTGGGGCCAACGTCCTGACTTTC | CAWSYIRRGFGANVLTF
TRBJ2-3 | TRBD1 | TRBV5-1 | few | TGCGCCAGCAGCTCTTCCGGGACAGGGGGAGATACGCAGTATTTT | CASSSSGTGGDTQYF